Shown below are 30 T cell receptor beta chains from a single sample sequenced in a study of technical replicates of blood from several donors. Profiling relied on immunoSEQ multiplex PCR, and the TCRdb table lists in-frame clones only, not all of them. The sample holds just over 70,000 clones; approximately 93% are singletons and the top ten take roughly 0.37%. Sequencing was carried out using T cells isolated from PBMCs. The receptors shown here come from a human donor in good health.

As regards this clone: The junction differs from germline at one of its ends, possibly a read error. The CDR3 sequence: CASSLTGTETQYF. The CDR3, as DNA: TGTGCCAGCAGTCTGACCGGGACAGAGACGCAGTATTTT. The J gene is TRBJ2-3, the V gene TRBV2, with TRBD1 identical over 7 bases. CDR3 length: 13 residues. Germline CDR1 and CDR2: SNHLY and FYNNEI.

The CDR3 region is CASSVGLSVNYEQYF. Here the CDR3 DNA reads TGTGCCAGCAGCGTAGGTCTTAGCGTCAATTACGAGCAGTACTTC. The genes are TRBV9 and TRBJ2-7; TRBD2 is a possible D gene (5 bases). Trimming took 0 bases from V and 4 from J, leaving 14 bases between them. Germline CDR1 is SGDLS and CDR2 is YYNGEE. CDR3 length equals 15 residues.

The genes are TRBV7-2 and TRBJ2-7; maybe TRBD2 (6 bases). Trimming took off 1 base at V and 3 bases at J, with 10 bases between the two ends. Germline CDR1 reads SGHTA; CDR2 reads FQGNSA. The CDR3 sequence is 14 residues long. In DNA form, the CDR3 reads TGTGCCAGCAGCTTAGTATGGCGGGACTACGAGCAGTACTTC. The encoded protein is CASSLVWRDYEQYF.

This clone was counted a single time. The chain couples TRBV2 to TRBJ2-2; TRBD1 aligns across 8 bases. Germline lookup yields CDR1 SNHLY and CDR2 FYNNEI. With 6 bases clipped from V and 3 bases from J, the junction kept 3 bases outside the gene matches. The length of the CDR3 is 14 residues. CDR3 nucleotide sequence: TGTGCCAGCAGGACAGGGGTGGACACCGGGGAGCTGTTTTTT. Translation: CASRTGVDTGELFF.

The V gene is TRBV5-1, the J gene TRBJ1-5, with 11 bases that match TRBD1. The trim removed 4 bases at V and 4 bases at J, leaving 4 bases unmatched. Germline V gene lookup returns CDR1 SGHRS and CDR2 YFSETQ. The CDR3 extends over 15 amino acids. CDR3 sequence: CASSPGQGENQPQHF. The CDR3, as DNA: TGCGCCAGCAGCCCGGGACAGGGGGAAAATCAGCCCCAGCATTTT.

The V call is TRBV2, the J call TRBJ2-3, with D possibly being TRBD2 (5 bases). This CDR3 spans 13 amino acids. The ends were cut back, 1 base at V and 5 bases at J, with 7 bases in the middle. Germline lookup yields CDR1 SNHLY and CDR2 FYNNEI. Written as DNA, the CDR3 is TGTGCCAGCAGTGAAGGTGCGGGAGATACGCAGTATTTT. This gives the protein CASSEGAGDTQYF. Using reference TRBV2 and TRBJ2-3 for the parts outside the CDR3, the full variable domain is EPEVTQTPSHQVTQMGQEVILRCVPISNHLYFYWYRQILGQKVEFLVSFYNNEISEKSEIFDDQFSVERPDGSNFTLKIRSTKLEDSAMYFCASSEGAGDTQYFGPGTRLTVL.

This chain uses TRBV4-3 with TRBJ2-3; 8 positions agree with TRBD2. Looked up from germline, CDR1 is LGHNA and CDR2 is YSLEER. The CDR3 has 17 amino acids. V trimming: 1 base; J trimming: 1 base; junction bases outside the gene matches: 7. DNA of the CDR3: TGCGCCAGCAGCCAAGTCTTAGCGGGAAGGGGCACAGATACGCAGTATTTT. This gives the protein CASSQVLAGRGTDTQYF.

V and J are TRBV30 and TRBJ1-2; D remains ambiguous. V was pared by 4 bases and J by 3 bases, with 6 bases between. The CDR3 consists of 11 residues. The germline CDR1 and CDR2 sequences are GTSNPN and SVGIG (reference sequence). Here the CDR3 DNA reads TGTGCCTGGACCGGGGACTATGGCTACACCTTC. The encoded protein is CAWTGDYGYTF.

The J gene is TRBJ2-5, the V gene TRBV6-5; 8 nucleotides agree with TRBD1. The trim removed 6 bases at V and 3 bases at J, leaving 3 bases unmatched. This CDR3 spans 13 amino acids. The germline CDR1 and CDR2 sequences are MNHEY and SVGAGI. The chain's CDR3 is CASSLDREETQYF. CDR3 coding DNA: TGTGCCAGCAGCCTGGACAGGGAAGAGACCCAGTACTTC.

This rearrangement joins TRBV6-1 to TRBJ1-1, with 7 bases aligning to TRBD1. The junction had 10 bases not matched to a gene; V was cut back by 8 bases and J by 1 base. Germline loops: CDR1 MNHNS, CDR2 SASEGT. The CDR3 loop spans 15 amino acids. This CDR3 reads CASFNLQGSNTEAFF. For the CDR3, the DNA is TGTGCCAGCTTTAATTTACAGGGGTCGAACACTGAAGCTTTCTTT.

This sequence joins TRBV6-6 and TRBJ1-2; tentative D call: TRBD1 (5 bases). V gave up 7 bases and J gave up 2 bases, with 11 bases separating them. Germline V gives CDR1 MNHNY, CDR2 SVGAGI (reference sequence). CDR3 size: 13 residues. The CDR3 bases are TGTGCCAGCACCCAGGGCGGCAACTATGGCTACACCTTC. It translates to CASTQGGNYGYTF.

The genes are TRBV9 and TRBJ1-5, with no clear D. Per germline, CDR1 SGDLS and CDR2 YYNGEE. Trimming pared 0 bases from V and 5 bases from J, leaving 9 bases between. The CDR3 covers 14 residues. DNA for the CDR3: TGTGCCAGCAGCGTAGGAGGTCGGGATCAGCCCCAGCATTTT. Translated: CASSVGGRDQPQHF.

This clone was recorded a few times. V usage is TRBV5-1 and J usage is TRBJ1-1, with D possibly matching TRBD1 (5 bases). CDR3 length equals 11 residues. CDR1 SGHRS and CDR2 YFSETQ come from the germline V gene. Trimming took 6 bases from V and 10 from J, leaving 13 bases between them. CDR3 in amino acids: CASTEGVGAFF. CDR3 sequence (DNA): TGCGCCAGCACCGAAGGGGTGGGAGCTTTCTTT.

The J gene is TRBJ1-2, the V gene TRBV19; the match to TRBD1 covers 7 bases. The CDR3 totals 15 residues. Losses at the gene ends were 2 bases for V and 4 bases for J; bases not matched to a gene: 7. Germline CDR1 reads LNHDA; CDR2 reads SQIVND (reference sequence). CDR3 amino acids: CASSIISGTAYGYTF. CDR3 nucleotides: TGTGCCAGTAGTATAATCTCGGGGACAGCCTATGGCTACACCTTC.

CDR3 nucleotide sequence: TGCGCCAGCAGGCCAGACAGGGAATATGGCTACACCTTC. Translated: CASRPDREYGYTF. The rearrangement links TRBV5-1 to TRBJ1-2, with TRBD1 identical over 7 bases. This CDR3 comprises 13 residues. Germline assignment: CDR1 SGHRS and CDR2 YFSETQ. V was pared by 5 bases and J by 5 bases, with 6 bases of the junction left unmatched.

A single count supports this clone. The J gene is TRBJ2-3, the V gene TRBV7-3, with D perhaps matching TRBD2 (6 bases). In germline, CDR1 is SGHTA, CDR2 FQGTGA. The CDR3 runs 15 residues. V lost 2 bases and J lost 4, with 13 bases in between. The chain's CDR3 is CASSLSGAGPDTQYF. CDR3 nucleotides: TGTGCCAGCAGCTTATCCGGCGCGGGGCCAGATACGCAGTATTTT.

The CDR3 DNA is TGCGCCAGCAGCTTGACGTTCCAGGGCTCCTACAATGAGCAGTTCTTC. Translation: CASSLTFQGSYNEQFF. The chain is built from TRBV5-1 and TRBJ2-1, with TRBD1 as a possible D gene (5 bases). The V and J ends lost 1 base and 0 bases respectively, with 11 bases between them. The CDR3 is 16 residues long. From germline, CDR1 is SGHRS and CDR2 YFSETQ.

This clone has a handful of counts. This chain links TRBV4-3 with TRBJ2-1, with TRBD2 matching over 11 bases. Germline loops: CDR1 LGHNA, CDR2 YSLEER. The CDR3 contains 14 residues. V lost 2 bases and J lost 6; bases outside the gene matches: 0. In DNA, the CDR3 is TGCGCCAGCAGCCAAACTAGCGGGAGCAATGAGCAGTTCTTC. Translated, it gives CASSQTSGSNEQFF.

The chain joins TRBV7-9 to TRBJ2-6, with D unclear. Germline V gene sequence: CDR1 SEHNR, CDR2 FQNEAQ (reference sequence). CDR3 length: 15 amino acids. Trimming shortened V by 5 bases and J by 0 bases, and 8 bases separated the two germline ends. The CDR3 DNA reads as TGTGCCAGCAGCCTAGACATCTCTGGGGCCAACGTCCTGACTTTC. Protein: CASSLDISGANVLTF.

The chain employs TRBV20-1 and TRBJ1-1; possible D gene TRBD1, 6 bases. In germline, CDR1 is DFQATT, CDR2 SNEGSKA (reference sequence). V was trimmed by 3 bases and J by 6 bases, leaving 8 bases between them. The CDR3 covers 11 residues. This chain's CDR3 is CSASGGPEAFF. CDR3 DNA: TGCAGTGCTAGTGGGGGCCCTGAAGCTTTCTTT.

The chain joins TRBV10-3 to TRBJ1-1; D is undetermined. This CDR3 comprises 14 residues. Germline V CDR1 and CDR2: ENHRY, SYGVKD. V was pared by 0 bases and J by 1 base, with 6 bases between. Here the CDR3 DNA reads TGTGCCATCAGTGAGTCGGCTGCGAACACTGAAGCTTTCTTT. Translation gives CAISESAANTEAFF.

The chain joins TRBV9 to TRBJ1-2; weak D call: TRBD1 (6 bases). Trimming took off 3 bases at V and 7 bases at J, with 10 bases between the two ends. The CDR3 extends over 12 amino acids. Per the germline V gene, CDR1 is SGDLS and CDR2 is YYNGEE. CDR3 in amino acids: CASSAGAGGYTF. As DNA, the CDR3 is TGTGCCAGCAGCGCAGGGGCGGGTGGCTACACCTTC.

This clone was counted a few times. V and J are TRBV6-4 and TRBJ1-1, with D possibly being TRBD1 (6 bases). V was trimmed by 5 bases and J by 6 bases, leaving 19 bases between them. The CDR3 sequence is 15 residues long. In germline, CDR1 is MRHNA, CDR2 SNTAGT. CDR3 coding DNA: TGTGCCAGCAGTCGGACCCTAAAGGGGGTTGCTGAAGCTTTCTTT. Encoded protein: CASSRTLKGVAEAFF.

CDR3 region: CASSQGGGADQPQHF. In DNA, the CDR3 is TGTGCCAGCAGCCAGGGTGGGGGGGCGGATCAGCCCCAGCATTTT. The gene calls are TRBV7-2 and TRBJ1-5; possibly TRBD1 for D (6 bases). This CDR3 contains 15 residues. Germline assignment: CDR1 SGHTA and CDR2 FQGNSA. Trimming took 5 bases from V and 5 from J, leaving 16 bases between them.

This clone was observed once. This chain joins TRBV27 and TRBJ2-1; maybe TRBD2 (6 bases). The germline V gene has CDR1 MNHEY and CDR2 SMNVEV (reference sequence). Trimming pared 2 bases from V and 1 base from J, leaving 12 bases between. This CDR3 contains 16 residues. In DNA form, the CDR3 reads TGTGCCAGCAGTTTACGGCGGGGCCGTTCCTACAATGAGCAGTTCTTC. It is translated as CASSLRRGRSYNEQFF.

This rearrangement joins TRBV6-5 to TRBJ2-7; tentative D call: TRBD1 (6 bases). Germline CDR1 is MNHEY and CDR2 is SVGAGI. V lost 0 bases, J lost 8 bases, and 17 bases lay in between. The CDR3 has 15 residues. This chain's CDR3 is CASSYSGGARTKQYF. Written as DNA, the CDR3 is TGTGCCAGCAGTTACTCTGGGGGCGCCAGAACAAAGCAGTACTTC.

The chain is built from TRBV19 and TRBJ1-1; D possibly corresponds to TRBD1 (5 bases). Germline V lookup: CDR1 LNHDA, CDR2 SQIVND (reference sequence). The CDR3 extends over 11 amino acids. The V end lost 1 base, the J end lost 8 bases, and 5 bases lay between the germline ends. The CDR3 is CASSIAGEAFF. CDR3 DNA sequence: TGTGCCAGTAGTATAGCAGGGGAAGCTTTCTTT.

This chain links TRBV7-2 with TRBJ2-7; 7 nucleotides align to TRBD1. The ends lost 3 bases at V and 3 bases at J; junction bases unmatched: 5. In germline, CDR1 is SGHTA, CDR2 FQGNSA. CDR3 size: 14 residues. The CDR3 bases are TGTGCCAGCAGCTTTGCCGGGACAGTCTACGAGCAGTACTTC. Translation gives CASSFAGTVYEQYF.

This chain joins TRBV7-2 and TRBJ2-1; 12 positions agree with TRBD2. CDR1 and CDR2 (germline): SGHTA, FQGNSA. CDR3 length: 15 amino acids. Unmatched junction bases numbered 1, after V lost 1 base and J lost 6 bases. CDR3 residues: CASSLGLAGVNEQFF. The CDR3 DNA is TGTGCCAGCAGCTTAGGACTAGCGGGAGTCAATGAGCAGTTCTTC.

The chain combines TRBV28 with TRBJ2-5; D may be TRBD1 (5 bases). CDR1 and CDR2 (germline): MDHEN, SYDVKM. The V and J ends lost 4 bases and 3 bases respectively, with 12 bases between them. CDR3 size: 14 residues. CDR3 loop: CASSSAGLKETQYF. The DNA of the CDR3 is TGTGCCAGCAGTTCGGCAGGGCTGAAAGAGACCCAGTACTTC.